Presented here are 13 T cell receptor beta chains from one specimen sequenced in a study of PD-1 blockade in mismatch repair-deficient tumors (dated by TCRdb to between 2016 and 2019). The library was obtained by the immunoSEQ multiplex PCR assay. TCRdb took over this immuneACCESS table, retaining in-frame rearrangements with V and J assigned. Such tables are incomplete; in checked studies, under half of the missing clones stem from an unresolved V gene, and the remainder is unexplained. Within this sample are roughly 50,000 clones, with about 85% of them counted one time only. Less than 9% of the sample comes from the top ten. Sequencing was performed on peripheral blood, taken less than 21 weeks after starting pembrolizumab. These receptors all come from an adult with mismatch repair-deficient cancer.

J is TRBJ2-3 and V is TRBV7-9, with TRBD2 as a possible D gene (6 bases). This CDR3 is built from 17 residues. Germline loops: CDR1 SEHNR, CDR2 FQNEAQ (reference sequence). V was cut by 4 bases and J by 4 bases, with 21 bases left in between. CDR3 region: CASSWRGTLGSADTQYF. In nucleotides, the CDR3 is TGTGCCAGCAGCTGGCGCGGGACTCTTGGTTCCGCAGATACGCAGTATTTT.

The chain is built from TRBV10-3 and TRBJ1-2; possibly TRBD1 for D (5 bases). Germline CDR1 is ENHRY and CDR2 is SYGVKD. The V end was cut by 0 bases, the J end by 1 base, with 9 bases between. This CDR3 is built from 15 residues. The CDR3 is CAISESTAYNYGYTF. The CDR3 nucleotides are TGTGCCATCAGTGAGTCGACAGCTTATAACTATGGCTACACCTTC.

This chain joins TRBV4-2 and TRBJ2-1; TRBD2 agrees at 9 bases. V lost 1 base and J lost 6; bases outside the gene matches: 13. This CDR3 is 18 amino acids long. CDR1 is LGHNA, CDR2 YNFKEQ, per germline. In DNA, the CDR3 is TGTGCCAGCAGCCAAGTTGGTTGGCGGGAGGGCCAGGTCAATGAGCAGTTCTTC. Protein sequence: CASSQVGWREGQVNEQFF.

CDR3 sequence reads: CAISEWGTSGGNSYEQYF. The CDR3 DNA is TGTGCCATCAGTGAGTGGGGGACTAGCGGGGGGAACTCCTACGAGCAGTACTTC. V gene TRBV10-3 combines with J gene TRBJ2-7, with 15 bases lining up with TRBD2. Germline V lookup: CDR1 ENHRY, CDR2 SYGVKD. The CDR3 is 18 amino acids. V shed 1 base, J shed 0 bases, and the junction held 4 bases outside the gene matches.

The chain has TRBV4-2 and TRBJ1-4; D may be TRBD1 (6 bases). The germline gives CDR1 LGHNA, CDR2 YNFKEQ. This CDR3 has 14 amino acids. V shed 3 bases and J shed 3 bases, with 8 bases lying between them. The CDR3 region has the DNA TGTGCCAGCAGCCAGGACAGATCTAATGAAAAACTGTTTTTT. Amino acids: CASSQDRSNEKLFF.

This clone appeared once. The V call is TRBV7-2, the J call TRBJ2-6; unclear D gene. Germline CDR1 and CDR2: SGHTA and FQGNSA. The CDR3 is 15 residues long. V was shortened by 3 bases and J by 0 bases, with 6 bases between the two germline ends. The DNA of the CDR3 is TGTGCCAGCAGCTTGGACGGCTCTGGGGCCAACGTCCTGACTTTC. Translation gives CASSLDGSGANVLTF.

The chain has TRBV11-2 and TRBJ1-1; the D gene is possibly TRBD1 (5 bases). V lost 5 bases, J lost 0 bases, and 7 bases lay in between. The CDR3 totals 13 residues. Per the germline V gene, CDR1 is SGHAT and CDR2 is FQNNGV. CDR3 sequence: CASSPGMNTEAFF. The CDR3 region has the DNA TGTGCCAGCAGCCCAGGGATGAACACTGAAGCTTTCTTT. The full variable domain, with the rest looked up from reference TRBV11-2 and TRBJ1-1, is EAGVAQSPRYKIIEKRQSVAFWCNPISGHATLYWYQQILGQGPKLLIQFQNNGVVDDSQLPKDRFSAERLKGVDSTLKIQPAKLEDSAVYLCASSPGMNTEAFFGQGTRLTVV.

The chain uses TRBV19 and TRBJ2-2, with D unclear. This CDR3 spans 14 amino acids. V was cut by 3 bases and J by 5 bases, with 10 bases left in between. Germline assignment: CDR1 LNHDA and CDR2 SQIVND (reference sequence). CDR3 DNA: TGTGCCAGTAGTATTCTGGTAGGGACCGGGGAGCTGTTTTTT. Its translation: CASSILVGTGELFF.

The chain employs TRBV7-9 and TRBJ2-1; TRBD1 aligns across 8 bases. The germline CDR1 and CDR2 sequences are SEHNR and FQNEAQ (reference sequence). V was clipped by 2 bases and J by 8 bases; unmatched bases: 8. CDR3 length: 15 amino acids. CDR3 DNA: TGTGCCAGCAGCTTAAAACAGGGGGTTTTCGATGAGCAGTTCTTC. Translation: CASSLKQGVFDEQFF.

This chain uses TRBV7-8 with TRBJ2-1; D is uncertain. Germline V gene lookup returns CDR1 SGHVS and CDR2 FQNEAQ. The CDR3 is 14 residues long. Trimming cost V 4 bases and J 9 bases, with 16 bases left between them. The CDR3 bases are TGTGCCAGCAGCTCCCTGGACCCGTCGGGTGAGCAGTTCTTC. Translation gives CASSSLDPSGEQFF.

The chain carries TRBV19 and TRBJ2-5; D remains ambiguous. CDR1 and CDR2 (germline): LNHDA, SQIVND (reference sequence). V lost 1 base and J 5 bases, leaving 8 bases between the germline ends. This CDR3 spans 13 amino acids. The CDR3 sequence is CASSIGHVETQYF. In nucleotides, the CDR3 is TGTGCCAGTAGTATAGGTCACGTCGAGACCCAGTACTTC.

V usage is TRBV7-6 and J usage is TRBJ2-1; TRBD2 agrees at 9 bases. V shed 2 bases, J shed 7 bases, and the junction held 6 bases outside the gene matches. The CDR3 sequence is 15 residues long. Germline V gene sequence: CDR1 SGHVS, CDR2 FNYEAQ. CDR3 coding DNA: TGTGCCAGCAGCTTAAGCGGGGGGTCGGGTAATGAGCAGTTCTTC. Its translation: CASSLSGGSGNEQFF.

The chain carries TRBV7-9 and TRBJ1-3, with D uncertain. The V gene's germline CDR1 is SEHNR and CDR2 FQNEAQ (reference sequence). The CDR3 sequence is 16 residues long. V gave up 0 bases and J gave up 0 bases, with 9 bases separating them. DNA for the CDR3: TGTGCCAGCAGCTTAGCGGCCGGCCGCTCTGGAAACACCATATATTTT. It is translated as CASSLAAGRSGNTIYF.